This T cell receptor beta chain emerged from a study of human T cells and chemical hapten exposure. The time point was: pre-sensitization, week 0. As to treatment: therapeutic diphenylcyclopropenone sensitization with weekly scalp DPC. To note about this clonotype: The target antigen is unknown.

With 6 bases removed from V and 1 base from J, the gap between germline ends came to 8 bases. The CDR3 covers 13 residues. Germline V gene lookup returns CDR1 KGHDR and CDR2 SFDVKD. Study-wide results and limits: It was expanded TCRs that formed significantly more large CDR3 similarity clusters than controls did.

From the RACE reads, TCRdb called clonotypes with MiXCR, one entry per CDR3 protein. The profile shows approximately 370,000 distinct CDR3 sequences, approximately 5.8% of them singletons. Sample: whole blood, taken in connection with sensitization to the hapten diphenylcyclopropenone (DPC). The chain couples TRBV24-1 to TRBJ1-1, with TRBD1 as a possible D gene (6 bases). This clonotype was obtained from a woman between 18 and 29 years old with alopecia areata. Some clones in this sample may be carry-over from other donors' samples. CDR3 bases: TGTGCCACCAGTTCGACAGGGAACACTGAAGCTTTCTTT. Its protein is CATSSTGNTEAFF.